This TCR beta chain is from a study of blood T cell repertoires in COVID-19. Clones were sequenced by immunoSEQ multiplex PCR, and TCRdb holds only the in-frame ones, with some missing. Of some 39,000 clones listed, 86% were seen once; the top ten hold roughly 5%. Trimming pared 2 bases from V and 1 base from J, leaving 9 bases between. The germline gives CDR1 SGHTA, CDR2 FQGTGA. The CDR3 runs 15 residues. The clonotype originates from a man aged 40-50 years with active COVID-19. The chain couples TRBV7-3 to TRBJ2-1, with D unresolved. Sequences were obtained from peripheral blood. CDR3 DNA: TGTGCCAGCAGCTTAGCGTCTTATTCCTACAATGAGCAGTTCTTC. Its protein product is CASSLASYSYNEQFF.